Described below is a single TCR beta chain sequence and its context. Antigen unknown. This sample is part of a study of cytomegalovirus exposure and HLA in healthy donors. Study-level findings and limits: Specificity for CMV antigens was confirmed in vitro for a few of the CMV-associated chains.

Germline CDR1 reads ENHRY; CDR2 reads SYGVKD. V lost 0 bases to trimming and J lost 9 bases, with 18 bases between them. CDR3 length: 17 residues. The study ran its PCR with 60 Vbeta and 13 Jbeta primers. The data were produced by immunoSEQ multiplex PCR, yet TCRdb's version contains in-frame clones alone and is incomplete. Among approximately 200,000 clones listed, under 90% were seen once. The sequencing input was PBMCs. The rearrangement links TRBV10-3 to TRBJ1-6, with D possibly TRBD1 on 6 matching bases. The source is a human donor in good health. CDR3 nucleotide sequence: TGTGCCATCAGTGAGTCGCTGGCAGGGGAAAGCGGTTCACCCCTCCACTTT. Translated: CAISESLAGESGSPLHF.